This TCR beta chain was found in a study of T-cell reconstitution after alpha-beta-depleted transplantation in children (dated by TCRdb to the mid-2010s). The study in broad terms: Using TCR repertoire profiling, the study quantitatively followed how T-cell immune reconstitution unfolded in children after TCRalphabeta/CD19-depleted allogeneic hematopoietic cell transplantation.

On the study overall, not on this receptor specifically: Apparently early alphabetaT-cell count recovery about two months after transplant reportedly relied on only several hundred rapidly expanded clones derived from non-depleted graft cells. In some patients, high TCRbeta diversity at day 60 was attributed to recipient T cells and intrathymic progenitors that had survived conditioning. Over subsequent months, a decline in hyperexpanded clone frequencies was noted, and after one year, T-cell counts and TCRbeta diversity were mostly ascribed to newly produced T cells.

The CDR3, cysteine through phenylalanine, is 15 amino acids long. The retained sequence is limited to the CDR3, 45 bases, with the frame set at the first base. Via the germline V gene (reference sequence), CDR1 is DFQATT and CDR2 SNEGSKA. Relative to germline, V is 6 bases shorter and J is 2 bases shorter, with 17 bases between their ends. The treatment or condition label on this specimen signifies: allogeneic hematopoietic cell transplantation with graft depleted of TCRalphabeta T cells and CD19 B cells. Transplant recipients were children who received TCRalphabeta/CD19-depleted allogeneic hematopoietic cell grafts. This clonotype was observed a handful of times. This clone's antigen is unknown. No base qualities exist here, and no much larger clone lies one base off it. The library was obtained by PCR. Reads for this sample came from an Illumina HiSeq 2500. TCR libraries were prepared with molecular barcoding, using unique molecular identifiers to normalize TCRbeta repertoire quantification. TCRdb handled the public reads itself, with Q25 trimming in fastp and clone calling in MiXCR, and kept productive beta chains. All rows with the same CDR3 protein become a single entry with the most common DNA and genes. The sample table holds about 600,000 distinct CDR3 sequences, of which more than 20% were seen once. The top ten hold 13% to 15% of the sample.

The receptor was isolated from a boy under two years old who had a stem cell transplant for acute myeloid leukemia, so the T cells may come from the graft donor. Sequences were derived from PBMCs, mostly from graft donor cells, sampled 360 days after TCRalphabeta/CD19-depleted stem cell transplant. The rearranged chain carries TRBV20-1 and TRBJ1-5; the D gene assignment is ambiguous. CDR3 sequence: CSAALAPLGNQPQHF. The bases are TGCAGTGCCGCTCTCGCTCCTTTGGGCAATCAGCCCCAGCATTTT.